This T cell receptor beta chain was observed in a study of T cell changes during pregnancy in multiple sclerosis. Germline loops: CDR1 SGHDT, CDR2 YYEEEE. V lost 4 bases and J lost 4; bases outside the gene matches: 2. The CDR3 extends over 13 amino acids. The data were produced by immunoSEQ multiplex PCR, yet TCRdb's version contains in-frame clones alone and is incomplete. The top ten clones hold around 0.85% of a sample with tens of thousands of clones, around 90% of them seen once. The chain employs TRBV5-6 and TRBJ2-5; 9 nucleotides match TRBD1. Sequencing was performed on peripheral blood, taken before pregnancy. This TCR was recovered from a female donor with multiple sclerosis, enrolled in a pregnancy study. The CDR3 spells CASSGTGLETQYF. In DNA, the CDR3 is TGTGCCAGCAGCGGGACAGGGTTAGAGACCCAGTACTTC. The complete variable domain, with remaining parts taken from reference TRBV5-6 and TRBJ2-5, reads DAGVTQSPTHLIKTRGQQVTLRCSPKSGHDTVSWYQQALGQGPQFIFQYYEEEERQRGNFPDRFSGHQFPNYSSELNVNALLLGDSALYLCASSGTGLETQYFGPGTRLLVL.